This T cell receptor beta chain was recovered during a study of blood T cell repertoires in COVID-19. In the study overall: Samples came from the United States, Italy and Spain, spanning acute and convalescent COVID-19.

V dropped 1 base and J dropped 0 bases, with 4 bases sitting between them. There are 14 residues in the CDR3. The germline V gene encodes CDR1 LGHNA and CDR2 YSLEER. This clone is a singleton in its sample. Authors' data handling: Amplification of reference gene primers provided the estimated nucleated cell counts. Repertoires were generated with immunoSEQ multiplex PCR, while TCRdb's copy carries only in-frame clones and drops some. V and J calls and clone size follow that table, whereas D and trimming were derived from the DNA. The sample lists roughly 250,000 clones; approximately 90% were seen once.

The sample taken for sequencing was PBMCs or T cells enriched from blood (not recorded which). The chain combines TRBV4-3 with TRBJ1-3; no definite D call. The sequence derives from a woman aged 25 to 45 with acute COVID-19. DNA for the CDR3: TGCGCCAGCAGCCAAGGCAGCTCTGGAAACACCATATATTTT. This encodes CASSQGSSGNTIYF.